The TCR beta chain under discussion was sequenced for a study of blood T cell repertoires in COVID-19. Study background: The United States, Italy and Spain supplied acute and convalescent COVID-19 samples. Sources were T cells, B-cell-depleted T cells, or PBMCs; the material itself was cDNA or gDNA.

The CDR3 runs 14 residues. Germline V gene lookup returns CDR1 MDHEN and CDR2 SYDVKM. V lost 3 bases, J lost 7 bases, and 13 bases lay in between. In the source study's methods: Amplification with reference gene primers provided the estimates of nucleated cell counts. Sequencing used immunoSEQ multiplex PCR; TCRdb keeps in-frame clones, though not all of them. That table furnishes V, J and clone size, whereas the DNA furnished D and trimming. The sample lists about 220,000 clones; around 75% were seen once. This clonotype was sampled from a human donor in a cohort sampled during active COVID-19. The chain uses TRBV28 and TRBJ1-5; D gene ambiguous. Sequenced input: peripheral blood. DNA for the CDR3: TGTGCCAGCAGTTTCAGAGGAGCAAAACAGCCCCAGCATTTT. Translated: CASSFRGAKQPQHF.